Detailed here is one T cell receptor beta chain. Its antigen is not identified. This CDR3 is built from 15 residues. The ends lost 4 bases at V and 5 bases at J; junction bases unmatched: 8. CDR1 and CDR2 (germline): SGHKS, YYEKEE (reference sequence). Then a second PCR, running about 6 to 11 cycles, was carried out with a sample-barcoded 5' primer and a J-beta primer mix. Using its own MiXCR run on the 5' RACE reads, TCRdb lists one record per CDR3 protein. The sample holds 650,000 or so distinct CDR3 sequences, more than 45% seen once. This sample is drawn from a study of blood T cells in healthy people across ages. Overall study: Template switching retrieved approximately one barcoded beta molecule for each two T cells.

The study's findings and limits: Researchers report that TCR beta diversity correlated strongly with naive T cell percentage.

The chain couples TRBV5-5 to TRBJ2-2; TRBD2 aligns across 7 bases. The specimen was blood. The receptor's source is a woman older than 75 in good health. CDR3 region: CASSGLGLKTGELFF. Written as DNA, the CDR3 is TGTGCCAGCAGCGGACTAGGGTTGAAAACCGGGGAGCTGTTTTTT. The complete variable domain, with remaining parts taken from reference TRBV5-5 and TRBJ2-2, reads DAGVTQSPTHLIKTRGQQVTLRCSPISGHKSVSWYQQVLGQGPQFIFQYYEKEERGRGNFPDRFSARQFPNYSSELNVNALLLGDSALYLCASSGLGLKTGELFFGEGSRLTVL.